This record concerns one TCR beta chain sequence. Its matching antigen is unknown. Here immunoSEQ multiplex PCR was the method, and the copy in TCRdb shows in-frame clones only, minus some. The sample lists about 44,000 clones, 60% to 80% seen once, with about 13% in the top ten. This sample stems from a study of cytotoxic CD8 clonotypes in ibrutinib-treated CLL. Study context: IGHV unmutated 17 to 18; relapsed/refractory 11 to 12; treatment-naive under 16.

Trimming cost V 3 bases and J 0 bases, with 12 bases left between them. CDR1 and CDR2 (germline): MNHEY, SMNVEV (reference sequence). The CDR3 has 16 amino acids. Findings of the study overall: At ibrutinib response, clonality increased, and at progression it declined back toward baseline. Sustained-remission and progressing patients' sampling times differed.

The chain employs TRBV27 and TRBJ2-1; D not certain. This sample comprised PBMCs, obtained after 12 months of ibrutinib treatment. The origin of this receptor is a human donor with chronic lymphocytic leukemia. This CDR3 is CASSLSYVSSYNEQFF. The CDR3 DNA reads as TGTGCCAGCAGTTTGTCTTACGTAAGCTCCTACAATGAGCAGTTCTTC.